Listed below are T cell receptor beta chains from one sample, sequenced in a study of T cell responses to AZD1222 COVID-19 vaccine. Profiled with immunoSEQ multiplex PCR; TCRdb holds only in-frame clones, not every one. The sample lists more than 120,000 clones; 85% to 90% were seen once. Sequenced here: peripheral blood, sampled 28 days after the second AZD1222 dose. These receptors originate from an adult who received the AZD1222 COVID-19 vaccine. Each CDR3 is given with its conserved first and last residue. Each record gives: J gene, V gene, CDR3 protein.

TRBJ1-4	TRBV19	CASSMVQGGEKLFF
TRBJ1-5	TRBV28	CASKGQVASYQPQHF
TRBJ1-1	TRBV2	CASSEQGYGDEAFF
TRBJ2-1	TRBV6-5	CASVAGGDYNEQFF
TRBJ1-4	TRBV29-1	CSVAAQGATNEKLFF
TRBJ2-5	TRBV9	CASSVGRVLQETQYF
TRBJ1-1	TRBV30	CAWSVNTEAFF
TRBJ1-1	TRBV6-5	CASNSGTEAFF
TRBJ2-1	TRBV15	CATSREGSGWYEQFF
TRBJ1-4	TRBV11-2	CASSLEQGAFQEKLFF
TRBJ1-4	TRBV6-5	CASSYGTGGEKLFF
TRBJ2-3	TRBV21-1	CASSTSRRDHLTDTQYF
TRBJ1-6	TRBV27	CASSLSMVSPLHF
TRBJ1-1	TRBV4-1	CASSHPQGGNTEAFF
TRBJ2-1	TRBV3-1/TRBV3-2	CASSAEASGEDEQFF
TRBJ2-1	TRBV12-3/TRBV12-4	CASTSRNEQFF
TRBJ1-2	TRBV12-3/TRBV12-4	CASSFAGMYGYTF